A selection of T cell receptor beta chains follows, all from one sample in a study of T cells after yellow fever vaccination. TCRdb redid the calling of the 5' RACE reads with MiXCR, one entry per CDR3 protein. This table has about 320,000 distinct CDR3 sequences, roughly 10% appearing once. The sample here was CD4+ T cells sorted from PBMCs, taken 45 days after the yellow fever booster vaccination. Every receptor here comes from a young man who received the YFV17D yellow fever vaccine. Both conserved end residues are part of each CDR3. A D gene is named only where the DNA matches it firmly. Size tells how often a clone was seen (once, few, many) or the class of an expanded clone, and some rows leave it out.

abundance	d_gene	len	j_gene	v_gene	CDR3aa	CDR3nt
few	TRBD1	15	TRBJ1-5	TRBV4-2	CASSLRGQLDQPQHF	TGTGCCAGCAGCCTGAGGGGACAGCTAGATCAGCCCCAGCATTTT
-	-	13	TRBJ1-6	TRBV6-5	CASSGQNNSPLHF	TGTGCCAGCAGCGGACAGAATAATTCACCCCTCCACTTT
few	-	13	TRBJ2-5	TRBV18	CASSPGEQETQYF	TGTGCCAGCTCACCAGGGGAACAAGAGACCCAGTACTTC
-	-	12	TRBJ1-4	TRBV12-3/TRBV12-4	CASSLGQTTLFF	TGTGCCAGCTCTCTTGGGCAGACGACGCTGTTTTTT
few	-	13	TRBJ2-1	TRBV11-2	CASSLERYNEQFF	TGTGCCAGCAGCTTAGAGCGATACAATGAGCAGTTCTTC
-	-	14	TRBJ1-1	TRBV6-2/TRBV6-3	CASRRGLVNTEAFF	TGTGCCAGCAGGCGGGGGCTGGTGAACACTGAAGCTTTCTTT
-	-	16	TRBJ1-3	TRBV9	CASSPQTGRLGNTIYF	TGTGCCAGCAGCCCTCAAACAGGGCGGCTCGGAAACACCATATATTTT
-	-	13	TRBJ2-5	TRBV5-1	CASSLSGSRTQYF	TGCGCCAGCAGCTTATCAGGGTCCCGGACCCAGTACTTC
-	TRBD2	13	TRBJ2-3	TRBV4-3	CASSQDSSGGQYF	TGCGCCAGCAGCCAAGATTCTAGCGGGGGGCAGTATTTT
-	TRBD1	13	TRBJ1-6	TRBV28	CASVNRGRSPLHF	TGTGCCAGCGTCAACAGGGGACGGTCACCCCTCCACTTT